These 8 T cell receptor beta chains came from one sample sequenced in a study of blood T cell repertoires in COVID-19. TCRdb's copy holds only in-frame clones and misses some; the assay was immunoSEQ multiplex PCR. This table holds 200,000 to 250,000 clones, approximately 80% found once. Source material: PBMCs or T cells enriched from blood (not recorded which). These receptors all come from a woman in her sixties or seventies who had recovered from COVID-19.

This chain connects TRBV6-5 to TRBJ2-5; 7 bases align to TRBD2. V was clipped by 7 bases and J by 4 bases; unmatched bases: 9. This CDR3 is 14 amino acids long. Per the germline V gene, CDR1 is MNHEY and CDR2 is SVGAGI. CDR3 loop: CASTKPGGGETQYF. The CDR3 DNA sequence: TGTGCCAGCACCAAACCGGGGGGTGGAGAGACCCAGTACTTC.

The V call is TRBV7-2, the J call TRBJ2-1; tentatively, D is TRBD2 (6 bases). The CDR3 has 15 amino acids. V shed 1 base and J shed 5 bases, with 12 bases lying between them. CDR1 and CDR2 (germline): SGHTA, FQGNSA. The CDR3 DNA is TGTGCCAGCAGCTTAGTTGCCAGGGAGGACAATGAGCAGTTCTTC. This codes for CASSLVAREDNEQFF.

The chain uses TRBV10-3 and TRBJ1-1; tentatively, D is TRBD1 (5 bases). CDR3 length: 15 residues. Germline loops: CDR1 ENHRY, CDR2 SYGVKD. V lost 3 bases and J lost 6, with 17 bases in between. CDR3 in DNA: TGTGCCATCAGTGATTCTACTGACAGCTGGGCTGAAGCTTTCTTT. As protein: CAISDSTDSWAEAFF.

The chain is built from TRBV4-1 and TRBJ2-1; 10 bases are shared with TRBD2. The V segment lost 6 bases and the J segment 2 bases; nucleotides outside the gene matches: 7. Germline assignment: CDR1 MGHRA and CDR2 YSYEKL. There are 16 residues in the CDR3. CDR3 in amino acids: CASSRTSGAAYNEQFF. The DNA for the CDR3 is TGCGCCAGCAGTCGGACTAGCGGAGCGGCCTACAATGAGCAGTTCTTC.

The rearrangement uses TRBV9 and TRBJ2-1; 9 positions agree with TRBD2. Trimming took 4 bases from V and 12 from J; bases not matched to a gene: 11. The germline gives CDR1 SGDLS, CDR2 YYNGEE. The CDR3 runs to 14 residues. CDR3 DNA sequence: TGTGCCAGCAGCCTCACCAGCGGGGGGTCAACGCAGTTCTTC. Translation gives CASSLTSGGSTQFF. The variable domain in full, completed from reference TRBV9 and TRBJ2-1, reads DSGVTQTPKHLITATGQRVTLRCSPRSGDLSVYWYQQSLDQGLQFLIQYYNGEERAKGNILERFSAQQFPDLHSELNLSSLELGDSALYFCASSLTSGGSTQFFGPGTRLTVL.

The chain is built from TRBV10-3 and TRBJ2-2, with D unclear. V was pared by 10 bases and J by 5 bases, with 11 bases between. Germline CDR1 ENHRY, CDR2 SYGVKD. The CDR3 covers 12 residues. CDR3: CATQWRTGELFF. The CDR3 nucleotides read TGTGCCACCCAGTGGCGGACCGGGGAGCTGTTTTTT.

The chain joins TRBV6-5 to TRBJ1-1, with a weak D call TRBD1 (6 bases). CDR3 length: 14 residues. V was clipped by 2 bases and J by 11 bases, with 18 bases between them. Per germline, CDR1 MNHEY and CDR2 SVGAGI. DNA for the CDR3: TGTGCCAGCAGTTACACGGGGGGCATCGGTGGGGCTTTCTTT. This gives the protein CASSYTGGIGGAFF.

V is TRBV6-2 or TRBV6-3 and J is TRBJ2-5; TRBD2 matches at 11 bases. Germline CDR1 is MNHEY and CDR2 is SVGEGT. The CDR3 is made up of 15 amino acids. Unmatched junction bases numbered 4, after V lost 4 bases and J lost 3 bases. In DNA, the CDR3 is TGTGCCAGCAGTTCGAGTAGCGGGGGGGAAGAGACCCAGTACTTC. It specifies CASSSSSGGEETQYF.